A selection of T cell receptor beta chains follows, all from one sample in a study of shared clonotypes between healthy human individuals. Using immunoSEQ multiplex PCR, the repertoire was profiled, and TCRdb retains in-frame clones only, with some absent. The repertoire has approximately 2,000,000 clones, about 94% of them found once; the top ten carry 1.5% to 2%. Sequencing used naive CD8+ T cells from PBMCs. The source of these receptors is a man aged 18-30 years in good health. Some clones in this sample may be carry-over from other donors' samples. Both conserved end residues are part of each CDR3. D genes are given only for firm matches. Clone size, where shown, is once, few, many, or a class for clones that have expanded.

j_gene	d_gene	abundance	v_gene	CDR3nt	CDR3aa
TRBJ1-1	-	few	TRBV30	TGTGCCTGGAGTCCCATAGTCTTTAACACTGAAGCTTTCTTT	CAWSPIVFNTEAFF
TRBJ2-1	TRBD1	once	TRBV7-6	TGTGCCAGCAGCTTAGGGACAGGGTCCGGCGATGAGCAGTTCTTC	CASSLGTGSGDEQFF
TRBJ2-7	TRBD1	-	TRBV7-9	TGTGCCAGCAGCCGGTCTGTCTTACAGGGGGCCTACGAGCAGTACTTC	CASSRSVLQGAYEQYF
TRBJ2-5	-	-	TRBV28	TGTGCCAGCCAACGGGACATGCAGACCCAGTACTTC	CASQRDMQTQYF
TRBJ2-1	TRBD1	-	TRBV28	TGTGCCAGCAGTCCCACAGGGGGCGGCTATAGCAATGAGCAGTTCTTC	CASSPTGGGYSNEQFF
TRBJ1-1	TRBD1	-	TRBV28	TGTGCCAGCAGTCGCTGGCGGACAGGGCGGGACACTGAAGCTTTCTTT	CASSRWRTGRDTEAFF
TRBJ2-3	TRBD1	once	TRBV27	TGTGCCAGCGGGGGGGACAGGGTCACAGATACGCAGTATTTT	CASGGDRVTDTQYF
TRBJ2-7	-	-	TRBV4-1	TGCGCCAGCAGCCAAGATTGGGTAGTAAAGGCCTACGAGCAGTACTTC	CASSQDWVVKAYEQYF
TRBJ2-1	TRBD1	-	TRBV7-9	TGTGCCAGCAGCTACACAAGAGACGGGACAGGTGCATATGAGCAGTTCTTC	CASSYTRDGTGAYEQFF
TRBJ1-5	-	-	TRBV14	TGTGCCAGCAGCCAAGTCGGGGGCAATCAGCCCCAGCATTTT	CASSQVGGNQPQHF
TRBJ2-1	TRBD2	-	TRBV9	TGTGCCAGCAGCTTGGGGTCGGGGGGAGGCAATGAGCAGTTCTTC	CASSLGSGGGNEQFF
TRBJ2-5	-	-	TRBV7-9	TGTGCCAGCAGCTCCGTCCACCACTCAGGGGCAGAGACCCAGTACTTC	CASSSVHHSGAETQYF
TRBJ2-7	TRBD1	-	TRBV4-1	TGCGCCAGCAGCCAGAAGACAGGGACCGCCTACGAGCAGTACTTC	CASSQKTGTAYEQYF
TRBJ1-1	-	-	TRBV9	TGTGCCAGCAGCCTGCGGGGAGGGATGAACACTGAAGCTTTCTTT	CASSLRGGMNTEAFF
TRBJ1-1	-	-	TRBV7-6	TGTGCCAGCAGCCCAACACTAAAAATGAACACTGAAGCTTTCTTT	CASSPTLKMNTEAFF
TRBJ1-5	TRBD1	-	TRBV19	TGTGCCAGTAGTGCACTTCGGACAGGGGGAAATCAGCCCCAGCATTTT	CASSALRTGGNQPQHF
TRBJ2-6	TRBD1	-	TRBV11-2	TGTGCCAGCAGCTTAAACTGGGACAGTGCCAACGTCCTGACTTTC	CASSLNWDSANVLTF
TRBJ1-2	TRBD1	once	TRBV27	TGTGCCAGCAGTCCACGGACAGGGGGCAGCTATGGCTACACCTTC	CASSPRTGGSYGYTF
TRBJ1-2	TRBD1	-	TRBV4-1	TGCGCCAGCAGCCAGAGGGGCCCACAGGGGGCGGAAGGCTACACCTTC	CASSQRGPQGAEGYTF
TRBJ1-2	-	-	TRBV28	TGTGCCAGCAGTCAACCTGGACGGAGTCAGCTTATCCCCCCTTATGGCTACACCTTC	CASSQPGRSQLIPPYGYTF
TRBJ2-1	-	-	TRBV9	TGTGCCAGCAGCGTAGGCAGCTCCTACAATGAGCAGTTCTTC	CASSVGSSYNEQFF
TRBJ2-1	-	-	TRBV6-5	TGTGCCAGCAGTTACTCGGTCGGGGAAATTGGGAATGAGCAGTTCTTC	CASSYSVGEIGNEQFF
TRBJ1-4	-	-	TRBV28	TGTGCCAGCAGACCAAGGATCCACTCCAGTGAAAAACTGTTTTTT	CASRPRIHSSEKLFF
TRBJ2-3	-	-	TRBV7-2	TGTGCCAGCAGCCACCGACTAGAGCTGGATACGCAGTATTTT	CASSHRLELDTQYF
TRBJ1-1	-	-	TRBV28	TGTGCCAGCAGCCCCGGGCCCTACACTGAAGCTTTCTTT	CASSPGPYTEAFF
TRBJ2-7	TRBD1	-	TRBV4-1	TGCGCCAGCAGCCGTTCCGGGACAGGGGTCTACGAGCAGTACTTC	CASSRSGTGVYEQYF
TRBJ2-2	TRBD1	-	TRBV12-5	TGTGCTAGTGGTTTGGCCCGGACAGGTGGCACCGGGGAGCTGTTTTTT	CASGLARTGGTGELFF
TRBJ1-2	TRBD1	-	TRBV6-5	TGTGCCAGCAGAGGGACAGGGGCCTATGGCTACACCTTC	CASRGTGAYGYTF
TRBJ2-1	-	-	TRBV7-9	TGTGCCAGCAGCTCCACTTGGGGGGCGCCTCCCTCCTACAATGAGCAGTTCTTC	CASSSTWGAPPSYNEQFF
TRBJ2-3	-	-	TRBV7-3	TGTGCCAGCAGCTTAATTGGGGAAACAGATACGCAGTATTTT	CASSLIGETDTQYF
TRBJ2-3	TRBD2	-	TRBV9	TGTGCCAGCAGCGGGTACAGCGGGAGAGGGTGGACAGATACGCAGTATTTT	CASSGYSGRGWTDTQYF
TRBJ2-5	-	-	TRBV27	TGTGCCAGCAGTTTATCGGGGGGTGAGACCCAGTACTTC	CASSLSGGETQYF
TRBJ2-1	-	-	TRBV6-5	TGTGCCAGCAGTTACTCGTCGGCCAGGGGCCTCAATGAGCAGTTCTTC	CASSYSSARGLNEQFF
TRBJ2-7	-	-	TRBV7-9	TGTGCCAGCAGCTTACCTAAACAGGGTATTTTCTCCTACGAGCAGTACTTC	CASSLPKQGIFSYEQYF
TRBJ1-1	-	once	TRBV27	TGTGCCAGCAGTTCAAGCACAGGGATGACTGAAGCTTTCTTT	CASSSSTGMTEAFF
TRBJ1-1	TRBD1	-	TRBV27	TGTGCCAGCAGAACAGGACAGGCCGTGGTGAACACTGAAGCTTTCTTT	CASRTGQAVVNTEAFF
TRBJ2-7	-	once	TRBV2	TGTGCCAGCAGTGGACGTTACGAGCAGTACTTC	CASSGRYEQYF
TRBJ2-3	-	-	TRBV7-2	TGTGCCAGCAGCTCCGCTTACAGGGACGCAGATACGCAGTATTTT	CASSSAYRDADTQYF
TRBJ1-3	-	-	TRBV9	TGTGCCAGCAGCCCCTCGGGCTCTGGAAACACCATATATTTT	CASSPSGSGNTIYF
TRBJ2-7	TRBD2	-	TRBV5-1	TGCGCCAGCAGCTTGGCCGAACTAGCGGGAGGAAGCTCCTACGAGCAGTACTTC	CASSLAELAGGSSYEQYF
TRBJ2-3	-	-	TRBV9	TGTGCCAGCAGCGCCCAAGGTGTGACAGATACGCAGTATTTT	CASSAQGVTDTQYF
TRBJ2-7	TRBD1	-	TRBV19	TGTGCCAGTAGTATATGGGACAGGGGTTACGAGCAGTACTTC	CASSIWDRGYEQYF
TRBJ1-3	-	-	TRBV28	TGTGCCAGCAGTTTCCCCGACAGGCGCTCTGGAAACACCATATATTTT	CASSFPDRRSGNTIYF
TRBJ2-7	-	-	TRBV5-4	TGTGCCAGCAGCCCGGGATTTTCCTACGAGCAGTACTTC	CASSPGFSYEQYF
TRBJ2-7	-	-	TRBV11-1	TGTGCCAGCAGCCCCCCCGAACGGACTTACGAGCAGTACTTC	CASSPPERTYEQYF
TRBJ2-3	TRBD2	-	TRBV7-2	TGTGCCAGCAGCTTAGCCCTAGCGGGACCGTTAAGCACAGATACGCAGTATTTT	CASSLALAGPLSTDTQYF
TRBJ1-1	-	-	TRBV19	TGTGCCAGTAGTATAGACCACGACGGGACCGGAGCGTGGACTGAAGCTTTCTTT	CASSIDHDGTGAWTEAFF
TRBJ1-3	-	-	TRBV28	TGTGCCAGCAGTTTACGGTGGGGGGTCGTCTCTGGAAACACCATATATTTT	CASSLRWGVVSGNTIYF
TRBJ2-7	-	-	TRBV19	TGTGCCAGTAGTATTTCCCCGGGAACCTACGAGCAGTACTTC	CASSISPGTYEQYF
TRBJ1-2	-	-	TRBV10-2	TGCGCCAGCAGGGGCGGGAATGGCTACACCTTC	CASRGGNGYTF
TRBJ1-2	TRBD1	-	TRBV19	TGTGCCAGTAGAATTTCAGGGGGAGTCTATGGCTACACCTTC	CASRISGGVYGYTF